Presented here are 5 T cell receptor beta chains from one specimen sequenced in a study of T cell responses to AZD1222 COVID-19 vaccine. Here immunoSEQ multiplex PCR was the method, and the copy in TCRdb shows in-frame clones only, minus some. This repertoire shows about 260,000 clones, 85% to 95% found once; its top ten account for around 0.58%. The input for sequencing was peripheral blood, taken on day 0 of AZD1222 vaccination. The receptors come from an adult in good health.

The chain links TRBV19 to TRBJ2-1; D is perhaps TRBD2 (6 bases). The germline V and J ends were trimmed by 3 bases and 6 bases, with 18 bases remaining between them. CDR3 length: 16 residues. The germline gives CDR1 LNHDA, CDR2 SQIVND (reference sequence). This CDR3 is CASSMGGISSFNEQFF. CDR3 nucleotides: TGTGCCAGTAGTATGGGCGGGATCAGCAGCTTCAATGAGCAGTTCTTC. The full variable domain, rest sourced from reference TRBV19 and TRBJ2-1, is DGGITQSPKYLFRKEGQNVTLSCEQNLNHDAMYWYRQDPGQGLRLIYYSQIVNDFQKGDIAEGYSVSREKKESFPLTVTSAQKNPTAFYLCASSMGGISSFNEQFFGPGTRLTVL.

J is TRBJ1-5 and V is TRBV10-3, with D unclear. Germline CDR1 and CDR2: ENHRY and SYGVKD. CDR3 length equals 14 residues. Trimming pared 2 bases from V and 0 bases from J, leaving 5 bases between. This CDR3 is CAISERGSNQPQHF. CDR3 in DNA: TGTGCCATCAGTGAGCGGGGTAGCAATCAGCCCCAGCATTTT.

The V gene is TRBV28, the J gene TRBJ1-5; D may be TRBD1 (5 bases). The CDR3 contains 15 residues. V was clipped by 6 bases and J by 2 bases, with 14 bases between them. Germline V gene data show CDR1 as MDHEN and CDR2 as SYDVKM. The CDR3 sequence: CASSPGGYGNQPQHF. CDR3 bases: TGTGCCAGCAGCCCCGGGGGGTATGGCAATCAGCCCCAGCATTTT. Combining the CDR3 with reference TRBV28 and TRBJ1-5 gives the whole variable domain DVKVTQSSRYLVKRTGEKVFLECVQDMDHENMFWYRQDPGLGLRLIYFSYDVKMKEKGDIPEGYSVSREKKERFSLILESASTNQTSMYLCASSPGGYGNQPQHFGDGTRLSIL.

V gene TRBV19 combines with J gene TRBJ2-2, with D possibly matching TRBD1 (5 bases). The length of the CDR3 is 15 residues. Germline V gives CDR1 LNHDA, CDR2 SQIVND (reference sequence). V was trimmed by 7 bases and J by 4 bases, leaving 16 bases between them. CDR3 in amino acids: CASTPRQGGTGELFF. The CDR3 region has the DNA TGTGCCAGTACCCCCCGGCAGGGCGGCACCGGGGAGCTGTTTTTT.

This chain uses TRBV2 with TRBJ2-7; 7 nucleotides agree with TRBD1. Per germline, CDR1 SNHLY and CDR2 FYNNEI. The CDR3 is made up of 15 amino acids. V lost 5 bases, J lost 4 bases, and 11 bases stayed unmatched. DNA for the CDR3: TGTGCCAGCAGTTGGGACAGCATCAGATTATACGAGCAGTACTTC. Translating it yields CASSWDSIRLYEQYF.